Listed below are T cell receptor beta chains from one sample, sequenced in a study of blood T cell repertoires in COVID-19. The method was immunoSEQ multiplex PCR; TCRdb's version includes in-frame clones alone and lacks a portion of them. The table records 100,000 to 150,000 clones, around 89% of them present only once. The sample consisted of peripheral blood. These receptors were taken from a human donor in a cohort sampled during active COVID-19. The CDR3 runs from the conserved cysteine through the conserved F or W. The D gene is left open where the match is weak. Only some rows state a clone size, as once, few, many or a class for expanded clones.

d_call | j_call | v_call | clone_size | cdr3_aa | cdr3_nt
TRBD2 | TRBJ2-7 | TRBV4-1 | . | CASSHPGLAQYEQYF | TGCGCCAGCAGCCACCCGGGACTAGCGCAATACGAGCAGTACTTC
. | TRBJ2-1 | TRBV21-1 | . | CASSNPPRSGGTYNEQFF | TGTGCCAGCAGCAACCCTCCTCGGAGCGGGGGAACTTACAATGAGCAGTTCTTC
. | TRBJ1-5 | TRBV5-4 | once | CASSLDRGGFSNQPQHF | TGTGCCAGCAGCCTGGATAGGGGAGGGTTTAGCAATCAGCCCCAGCATTTT
. | TRBJ1-4 | TRBV10-3 | . | CAISDPTGSNEKLFF | TGTGCCATCAGTGACCCGACCGGGAGTAATGAAAAACTGTTTTTT
. | TRBJ2-3 | TRBV5-1 | . | CASKPRGSTDTQYF | TGCGCCAGCAAGCCCAGGGGAAGCACAGATACGCAGTATTTT
. | TRBJ2-1 | TRBV5-1 | . | CASSFGDRGGEQFF | TGCGCCAGCAGCTTCGGGGACCGAGGGGGAGAGCAGTTCTTC
. | TRBJ2-7 | TRBV11-2 | . | CASSSRDEQYF | TGTGCCAGCAGCTCTCGCGACGAGCAGTACTTC
. | TRBJ1-1 | TRBV4-2 | . | CASSQGIRNTEAFF | TGTGCCAGCAGCCAAGGAATCAGAAACACTGAAGCTTTCTTT
TRBD1 | TRBJ2-5 | TRBV25-1 | . | CASSESVGTGDQETQYF | TGTGCCAGCAGTGAATCTGTAGGGACAGGGGACCAAGAGACCCAGTACTTC
. | TRBJ1-2 | TRBV21-1 | few | CASSKGRGGYGYTF | TGTGCCAGCAGCAAAGGCCGGGGTGGCTATGGCTACACCTTC
. | TRBJ2-7 | TRBV11-2 | . | CASSLDPLYEQYF | TGTGCCAGCAGCTTAGATCCCCTCTACGAGCAGTACTTC
TRBD1 | TRBJ1-3 | TRBV2 | . | CASSSTPTGGSRNTIYF | TGTGCCAGCAGTTCAACCCCGACAGGGGGTAGTAGAAACACCATATATTTT
TRBD1 | TRBJ2-7 | TRBV5-1 | . | CASSIGRGQYEQYF | TGCGCCAGCAGCATTGGCCGGGGACAGTACGAGCAGTACTTC
. | TRBJ2-7 | TRBV11-2 | . | CASSLSRQSYEQYF | TGTGCCAGCAGCTTAAGCAGACAATCCTACGAGCAGTACTTC
TRBD2 | TRBJ2-7 | TRBV30 | . | CAWSVGGGTYEQYF | TGTGCCTGGAGTGTAGGCGGGGGGACCTACGAGCAGTACTTC
. | TRBJ2-7 | TRBV28 | . | CATISGQSSYEQYF | TGTGCCACCATTTCAGGACAGAGCTCCTACGAGCAGTACTTC
TRBD1 | TRBJ1-1 | TRBV10-3 | . | CAISGTGRGTEAFF | TGTGCCATCAGTGGGACAGGTCGGGGCACTGAAGCTTTCTTT
TRBD1 | TRBJ2-2 | TRBV27 | . | CASSLRVRQGNTGELFF | TGTGCCAGCAGCCTCCGGGTTCGACAGGGCAACACCGGGGAGCTGTTTTTT